The clone carrying this TCR beta chain was observed a few times. The antigen is unknown. The PCR had 60 Vbeta and 13 Jbeta primers. Only in-frame clones appear in the TCRdb table, and some are missing; sequencing was by immunoSEQ multiplex PCR. The table includes roughly 43,000 clones, roughly 80% detected once. The V gene end was trimmed by 0 bases and the J gene end by 1 base; junction bases not matched to a gene: 5. CDR1 and CDR2 from the germline V gene are SGDLS and YYNGEE. This CDR3 contains 16 residues. This sample was taken from a study of cytomegalovirus exposure and HLA in healthy donors. The wider study: An analysis done earlier identified around 100 million unique TCR beta sequences from about 179 million T cells. Overall study findings and caveats: The majority of TCR sequences were rare, yet some public TCRs appeared in many donors. Analyzed later, most CMV-associated TCR beta chains appeared HLA-restricted. Cytomegalovirus-associated status was assigned to about 150 TCR beta chains.

The TCR sequence derives from a man aged 25 to 40 in good health and CMV-seronegative. Material for sequencing was PBMCs. This chain connects TRBV9 to TRBJ2-3; TRBD2 matches 7 bases. Written as DNA, the CDR3 is TGTGCCAGCAGCGTAGGGCCTAGCGGTCGCACAGATACGCAGTATTTT. This sequence encodes CASSVGPSGRTDTQYF.